This T cell receptor (beta chain) was retrieved from a study of shared clonotypes between healthy human individuals. Overall study context: Donors consisted of two women and a few men between 18 and 49.

The deep-level immunoSEQ assay was used. Template for every sorted-subset replicate PCR totaled roughly 200 ng DNA, tens of thousands of T cell genomes. The data were produced by immunoSEQ multiplex PCR, yet TCRdb's version contains in-frame clones alone and is incomplete. Among hundreds of thousands of clones listed, about 95% were seen once. The CDR3 has 12 amino acids. V was cut by 2 bases and J by 1 base, with 3 bases left in between. CDR1 and CDR2 from the germline V gene are SEHNR and FQNEAQ (reference sequence). Positively selected for CCR7, the CD45RO-negative cells used as naive CD8 cells excluded terminally differentiated effector memory CD45RA+ cells. Whole-study results and caveats: Generation probabilities of non-shared clonotypes were lower (relative to those shared by all four donors).

In regard to this clone: Its antigen is currently unknown.

The sequence was obtained from a woman aged 25 to 39 in good health. The chain couples TRBV7-9 to TRBJ2-7; D is unresolved. Sequencing was performed on naive CD8+ T cells sorted from blood. This chain's CDR3 is CASSLPSYEQYF. The CDR3 region has the DNA TGTGCCAGCAGCTTACCGTCCTACGAGCAGTACTTC. Looking up the rest from reference TRBV7-9 and TRBJ2-7 gives the full variable domain: DTGVSQNPRHKITKRGQNVTFRCDPISEHNRLYWYRQTLGQGPEFLTYFQNEAQLEKSRLLSDRFSAERPKGSFSTLEIQRTEQGDSAMYLCASSLPSYEQYFGPGTRLTVT.